What follows are 3 T cell receptor beta chains derived from one specimen sequenced in a study of liver allograft versus peripheral blood T cells. For the study at large: Comparisons were made between T cell receptor repertoires found in transplanted livers and those circulating in recipients' peripheral blood.

Each CDR3 protein is one row after TCRdb ran MiXCR on the reads. This sample has about 14,000 distinct CDR3 sequences; about 20% occur once, and the top ten carry roughly 6%. Receptor source: a human patient who had a liver transplant. The graft donor may account for some of the T cells.

Notes on this clonotype: Just one base apart from a much larger clone, this may be a read error. The chain couples TRBV5-4 to TRBJ2-7; TRBD2 aligns across 11 bases. The germline gives CDR1 SGHNT, CDR2 YYREEE (reference sequence). The CDR3 runs 15 residues. The chain's CDR3 is CASSSLLAGARERYF. CDR3 DNA: TGTGCCAGCAGCTCCTTACTAGCGGGGGCGAGGGAGCGGTACTTC.

This clonotype was seen ten or more times. V gene TRBV6-5 combines with J gene TRBJ2-1, with D tentatively TRBD1 (7 bases). Germline V gives CDR1 MNHEY, CDR2 SVGAGI. The CDR3 runs to 16 residues. Trimming stripped 8 bases from V and 2 bases from J, with 19 bases between. The CDR3 reads CASSYGGGRTYNEQFF. CDR3 nucleotides: TGTGCCAGCTCTTACGGAGGGGGCCGAACCTACAATGAGCAGTTCTTC.

This clonotype was observed a few times. This rearrangement joins TRBV28 to TRBJ1-1, with no clear D. The germline V gene has CDR1 MDHEN and CDR2 SYDVKM. The V gene lost 7 bases and the J gene lost 3 bases, with 15 bases spanning the gap. The CDR3 covers 14 residues. The CDR3 spells CASTPDPIYTEAFF. The CDR3 DNA sequence: TGTGCCAGCACCCCCGACCCGATCTACACTGAAGCTTTCTTT.